The clone carrying this TCR beta chain was picked up a small number of times. The V segment lost 0 bases and the J segment 0 bases; nucleotides outside the gene matches: 1. From germline, CDR1 is SGHRS and CDR2 YFSETQ. This CDR3 is 15 amino acids long. The method was immunoSEQ multiplex PCR; TCRdb's version includes in-frame clones alone and lacks a portion of them. The table lists about 140,000 clones, 84% of them singletons. This record belongs to a study of blood T cell repertoires in COVID-19. At the level of the study: Some COVID-19 samples were acute and others convalescent; all came from the United States, Italy and Spain.

The sample was peripheral blood. The TCR originated in a man in his sixties with active or convalescent COVID-19. The genes are TRBV5-1 and TRBJ1-1, with 8 bases matching TRBD1. Here the CDR3 reads CASSLGQGMNTEAFF. In DNA, the CDR3 is TGCGCCAGCAGCTTGGGACAGGGGATGAACACTGAAGCTTTCTTT.